This is a list of T cell receptor beta chains from one sample in a study of CD8 T cells in ankylosing spondylitis. One entry per CDR3 protein results from TCRdb running MiXCR on the 5' RACE reads. The sample holds hundreds of thousands of distinct CDR3 sequences, roughly 12% seen once. The sequenced sample was blood, either unsorted or a sorted T cell fraction (not recorded which). The receptors derive from a male donor with ankylosing spondylitis. CDR3s include the opening cysteine and the closing phenylalanine or tryptophan. A D gene is named only where the DNA matches it firmly. Rows may omit the clone size; those that give it use once, few, many or a size class.

j_gene: TRBJ1-3
v_gene: TRBV6-1
abundance: -
d_gene: TRBD1
CDR3nt: TGTGCCAGCAGGCCAGGGACAGCTGGAAACACCATATATTTT
CDR3aa: CASRPGTAGNTIYF

j_gene: TRBJ1-5
v_gene: TRBV3-1
abundance: -
d_gene: -
CDR3nt: TGTGCCAGCAGCCAAGCCGGGTCGGGCAATCAGCCCCAGCATTTT
CDR3aa: CASSQAGSGNQPQHF

j_gene: TRBJ2-3
v_gene: TRBV29-1
abundance: many
d_gene: -
CDR3nt: TGCAGCGTTTTGGGGGATACGCAGTATTTT
CDR3aa: CSVLGDTQYF

j_gene: TRBJ2-2
v_gene: TRBV14
abundance: -
d_gene: -
CDR3nt: TGTGCCAGCAGCCAATATTTGGGCGCCGGGGAGCTGTTTTTT
CDR3aa: CASSQYLGAGELFF

j_gene: TRBJ1-2
v_gene: TRBV7-9
abundance: few
d_gene: TRBD1
CDR3nt: TGTGCCAGCAGTCGAGGACAGGGCCATGGCTACACCTTC
CDR3aa: CASSRGQGHGYTF

j_gene: TRBJ2-7
v_gene: TRBV5-4
abundance: -
d_gene: -
CDR3nt: TGTGCCAGCAGCTTTGATAACGTAATATCCTACGAGCAGTACTTC
CDR3aa: CASSFDNVISYEQYF

j_gene: TRBJ1-1
v_gene: TRBV29-1
abundance: few
d_gene: -
CDR3nt: TGCAGCGGTAGGGGGGCAGGGACTGAAGCTTTCTTT
CDR3aa: CSGRGAGTEAFF

j_gene: TRBJ2-5
v_gene: TRBV4-2
abundance: -
d_gene: TRBD2
CDR3nt: TGTGCCAGCAGCCAAGACCTAGCGGGAGTAGGGACCCAGTACTTC
CDR3aa: CASSQDLAGVGTQYF

j_gene: TRBJ1-6
v_gene: TRBV30
abundance: -
d_gene: -
CDR3nt: TGTGCCTGGAGTCCCCGGGGGACGGGGAATTCACCCCTCCACTTT
CDR3aa: CAWSPRGTGNSPLHF

j_gene: TRBJ2-5
v_gene: TRBV7-9
abundance: -
d_gene: -
CDR3nt: TGTGCCAGCAGCTTAGTGGGAAACACTCAAGAGACCCAGTACTTC
CDR3aa: CASSLVGNTQETQYF

j_gene: TRBJ2-1
v_gene: TRBV5-1
abundance: many
d_gene: TRBD2
CDR3nt: TGCGCCAGCAGCTTGGAAGGACTAGCGGTCAATGAGCAGTTCTTC
CDR3aa: CASSLEGLAVNEQFF

j_gene: TRBJ2-5
v_gene: TRBV5-1
abundance: -
d_gene: -
CDR3nt: TGCGCCAGCAGCTTGGAGAGGGCGGCCCGAGAGACCCAGTACTTC
CDR3aa: CASSLERAARETQYF

j_gene: TRBJ2-7
v_gene: TRBV5-6
abundance: many
d_gene: TRBD2
CDR3nt: TGTGCCAGCAGCTTCGGCGGGAGGGCTACCTACGAGCAGTACTTC
CDR3aa: CASSFGGRATYEQYF

j_gene: TRBJ1-6
v_gene: TRBV4-1
abundance: -
d_gene: -
CDR3nt: TGCGCCAGCAGCCAAGGGGCCAGCCGCTTTTATAATTCACCCCTCCACTTT
CDR3aa: CASSQGASRFYNSPLHF

j_gene: TRBJ2-3
v_gene: TRBV12-3/TRBV12-4
abundance: -
d_gene: -
CDR3nt: TGTGCCAGCAGTTTCGGTCTAGAGGACTACACAGATACGCAGTATTTT
CDR3aa: CASSFGLEDYTDTQYF

j_gene: TRBJ1-4
v_gene: TRBV12-3/TRBV12-4
abundance: -
d_gene: -
CDR3nt: TGTGCCAGCAGTCCCCGACCCCGGGCCCATGAAAAACTGTTTTTT
CDR3aa: CASSPRPRAHEKLFF

j_gene: TRBJ1-1
v_gene: TRBV29-1
abundance: -
d_gene: TRBD1
CDR3nt: TGCAGCGTTGTAGGGGGCGTGAACACTGAAGCTTTCTTT
CDR3aa: CSVVGGVNTEAFF

j_gene: TRBJ1-5
v_gene: TRBV7-9
abundance: few
d_gene: -
CDR3nt: TGTGCCAGCAGTGAGGGGTATCAGCCCCAGCATTTT
CDR3aa: CASSEGYQPQHF

j_gene: TRBJ2-5
v_gene: TRBV5-1
abundance: many
d_gene: -
CDR3nt: TGCGCCAGCAGCTTGTTTTCGAAAGAGACCCAGTACTTC
CDR3aa: CASSLFSKETQYF

j_gene: TRBJ1-2
v_gene: TRBV24-1
abundance: few
d_gene: -
CDR3nt: TGTGCCACCAGTGATTTCGGCAGGGAGCCCTACGGCTACACCTTC
CDR3aa: CATSDFGREPYGYTF